Following are 6 T cell receptor beta chains from one sample sequenced in a study of cytomegalovirus exposure and HLA in healthy donors. The protocol was immunoSEQ multiplex PCR, while the TCRdb copy is restricted to in-frame clones and leaves out a portion. The table records 160,000 or so clones, 70% to 90% of them present only once. The sample comprised PBMCs. These receptor sequences come from a man younger than 40 in good health and CMV-seropositive.

In the case of this clone: A much larger clone is a single base away; this may be a read error. Other DNA sequences in this specimen translate into the identical CDR3. The chain links TRBV7-9 to TRBJ1-1; D perhaps matches TRBD1 (6 bases). The CDR3 covers 13 residues. Germline V gene data show CDR1 as SEHNR and CDR2 as FQNEAQ (reference sequence). V lost 1 base and J 4 bases, leaving 7 bases between the germline ends. CDR3 sequence (DNA): TGTGCCAGCAGCTTAGGAGGGGGCACTGAAGCTTTCTTT. Translation: CASSLGGGTEAFF.

This clone was seen a few times. At one of its ends the junction is not consistent with the germline gene, which may arise from a read error. The gene calls are TRBV7-7 and TRBJ2-5; the match to TRBD2 covers 12 bases. The CDR3 sequence is 15 residues long. CDR1 and CDR2 from the germline V gene are SSHAT and FNYEAQ (reference sequence). The CDR3 bases are TGTGCTAGCAGCCGGACTAGCGGGGACCAAGAGACCCAGTACTTC. It codes for CASSRTSGDQETQYF.

Written as DNA, the CDR3 is TGTGCCAGCAGCTTAGGTCTAGCGGGGGACTCCTACGAGCAGTACTTC. It specifies CASSLGLAGDSYEQYF. The V gene is TRBV7-9, the J gene TRBJ2-7; TRBD2 matches 10 bases. Germline assignment: CDR1 SEHNR and CDR2 FQNEAQ (reference sequence). Trimming at V came to 1 base and at J to 0 bases, leaving 3 bases not matched to a gene. CDR3 length equals 16 residues.

This clone was detected only once. The chain carries TRBV18 and TRBJ2-7, with a tentative D call TRBD1 (6 bases). Germline CDR1 and CDR2: KGHSH and LQKENI. V dropped 3 bases and J dropped 2 bases, with 11 bases sitting between them. The length of the CDR3 is 14 residues. CDR3 residues: CASSPDSIAYEQYF. The CDR3, as DNA: TGTGCCAGCTCACCGGACAGCATAGCCTACGAGCAGTACTTC.

The chain couples TRBV12-5 to TRBJ2-1; no definite D call. CDR1 and CDR2 from the germline V gene are LGHNT and FRNRAP. The CDR3 contains 17 residues. The V end was cut by 6 bases, the J end by 0 bases, with 18 bases between. The CDR3 is CASGLRSGSSSYNEQFF. The CDR3 DNA follows: TGTGCTAGTGGCCTACGATCAGGATCGAGCTCCTACAATGAGCAGTTCTTC.

The chain joins TRBV27 to TRBJ2-3; D is undetermined. V lost 3 bases and J lost 1, with 11 bases in between. This CDR3 is built from 15 residues. CDR1 is MNHEY, CDR2 SMNVEV, per germline (reference sequence). The chain's CDR3 is CASSFNLGRTDTQYF. The CDR3 bases are TGTGCCAGCAGTTTTAACTTGGGCCGCACAGATACGCAGTATTTT.